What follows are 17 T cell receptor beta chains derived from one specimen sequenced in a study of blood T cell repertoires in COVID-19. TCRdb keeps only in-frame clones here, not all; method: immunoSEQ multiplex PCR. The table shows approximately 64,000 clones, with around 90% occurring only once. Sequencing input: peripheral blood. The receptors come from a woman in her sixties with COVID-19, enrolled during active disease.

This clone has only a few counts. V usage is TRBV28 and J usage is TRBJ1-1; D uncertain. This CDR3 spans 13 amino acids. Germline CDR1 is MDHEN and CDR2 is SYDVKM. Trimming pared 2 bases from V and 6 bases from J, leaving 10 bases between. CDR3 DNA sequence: TGTGCCAGCAGTTTAGAAGGAGTGGCTGAAGCTTTCTTT. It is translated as CASSLEGVAEAFF.

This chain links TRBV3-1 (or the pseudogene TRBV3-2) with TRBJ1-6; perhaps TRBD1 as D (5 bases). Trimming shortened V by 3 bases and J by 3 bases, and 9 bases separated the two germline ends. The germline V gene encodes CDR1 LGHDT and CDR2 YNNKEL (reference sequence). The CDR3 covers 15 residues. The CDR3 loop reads CASSQGPLYNSPLHF. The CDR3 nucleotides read TGTGCCAGCAGCCAGGGGCCACTCTATAATTCACCCCTCCACTTT.

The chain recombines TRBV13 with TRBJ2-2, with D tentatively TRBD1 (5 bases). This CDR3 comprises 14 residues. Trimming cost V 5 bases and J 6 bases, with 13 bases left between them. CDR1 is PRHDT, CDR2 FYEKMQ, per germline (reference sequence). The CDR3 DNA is TGTGCCAGCAGCCAAGGGGCAGCCCCCGGGGAGCTGTTTTTT. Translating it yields CASSQGAAPGELFF.

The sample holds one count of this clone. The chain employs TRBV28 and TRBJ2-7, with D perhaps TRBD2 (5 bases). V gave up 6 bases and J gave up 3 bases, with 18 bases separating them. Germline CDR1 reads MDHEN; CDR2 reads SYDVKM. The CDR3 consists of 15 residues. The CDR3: CASRKTSGRIYEQYF. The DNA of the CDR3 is TGTGCCAGCAGAAAAACCAGCGGAAGGATCTACGAGCAGTACTTC. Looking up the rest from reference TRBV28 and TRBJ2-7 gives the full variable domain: DVKVTQSSRYLVKRTGEKVFLECVQDMDHENMFWYRQDPGLGLRLIYFSYDVKMKEKGDIPEGYSVSREKKERFSLILESASTNQTSMYLCASRKTSGRIYEQYFGPGTRLTVT.

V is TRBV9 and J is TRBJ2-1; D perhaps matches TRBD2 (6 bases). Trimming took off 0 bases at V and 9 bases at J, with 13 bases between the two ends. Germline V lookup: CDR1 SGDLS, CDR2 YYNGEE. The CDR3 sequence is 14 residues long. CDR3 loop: CASSVAGDGSEQFF. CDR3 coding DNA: TGTGCCAGCAGCGTAGCGGGGGACGGTAGTGAGCAGTTCTTC.

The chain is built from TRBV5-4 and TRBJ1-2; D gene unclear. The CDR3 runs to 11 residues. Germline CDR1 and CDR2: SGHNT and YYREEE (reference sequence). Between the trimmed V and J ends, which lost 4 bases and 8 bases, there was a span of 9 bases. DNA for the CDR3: TGTGCCAGCAGCCGCCTTGAGGGCTACACCTTC. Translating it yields CASSRLEGYTF.

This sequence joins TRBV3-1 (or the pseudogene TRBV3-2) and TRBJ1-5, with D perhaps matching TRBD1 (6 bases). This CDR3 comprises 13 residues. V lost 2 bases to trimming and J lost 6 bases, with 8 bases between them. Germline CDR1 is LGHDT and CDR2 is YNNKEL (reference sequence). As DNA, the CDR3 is TGTGCCAGCAGCCAAAGGGGGATTCAGCCCCAGCATTTT. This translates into CASSQRGIQPQHF.

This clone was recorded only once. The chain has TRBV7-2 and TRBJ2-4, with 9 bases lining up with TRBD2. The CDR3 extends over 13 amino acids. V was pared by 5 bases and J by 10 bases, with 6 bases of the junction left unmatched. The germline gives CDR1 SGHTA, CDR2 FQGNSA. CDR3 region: CASSRTSDWIQYF. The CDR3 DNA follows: TGTGCCAGCAGCCGGACTAGCGATTGGATTCAGTACTTC.

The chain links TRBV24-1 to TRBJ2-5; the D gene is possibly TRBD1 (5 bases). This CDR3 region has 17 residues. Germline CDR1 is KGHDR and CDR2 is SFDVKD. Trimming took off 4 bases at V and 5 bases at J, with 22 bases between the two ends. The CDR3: CATSEARAGSGLETQYF. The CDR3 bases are TGTGCCACCAGTGAGGCTAGAGCAGGGTCTGGGCTCGAGACCCAGTACTTC.

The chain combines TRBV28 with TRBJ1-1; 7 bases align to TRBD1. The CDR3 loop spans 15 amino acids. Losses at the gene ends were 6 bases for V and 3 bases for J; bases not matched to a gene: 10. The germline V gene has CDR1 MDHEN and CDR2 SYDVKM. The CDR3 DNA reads TGTGCCAGCAGGAACGAGGGGGCTGGGGACACTGAAGCTTTCTTT. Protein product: CASRNEGAGDTEAFF.

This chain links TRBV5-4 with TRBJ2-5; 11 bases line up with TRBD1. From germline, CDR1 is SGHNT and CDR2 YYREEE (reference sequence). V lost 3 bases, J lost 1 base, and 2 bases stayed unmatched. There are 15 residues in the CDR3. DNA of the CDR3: TGTGCCAGCAGCTCCGGGACAGGGGGCCAAGAGACCCAGTACTTC. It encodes CASSSGTGGQETQYF.

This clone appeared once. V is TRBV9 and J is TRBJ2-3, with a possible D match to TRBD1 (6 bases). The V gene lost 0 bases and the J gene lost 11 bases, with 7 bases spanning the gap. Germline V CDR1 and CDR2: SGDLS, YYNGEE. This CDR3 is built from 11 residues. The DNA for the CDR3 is TGTGCCAGCAGCGTAGAGGGGGAGCAGTATTTT. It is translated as CASSVEGEQYF.

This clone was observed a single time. CDR3 amino acids: CASSFQDRVRGGYTF. The CDR3 DNA reads as TGTGCCAGTAGTTTCCAAGACAGGGTGAGGGGTGGCTACACCTTC. The V call is TRBV19, the J call TRBJ1-2; 7 positions match TRBD1. CDR1 and CDR2 (germline): LNHDA, SQIVND (reference sequence). This CDR3 region has 15 residues. After removal of 5 bases from V and 7 bases from J, the junction contained 13 bases not matched to a gene.

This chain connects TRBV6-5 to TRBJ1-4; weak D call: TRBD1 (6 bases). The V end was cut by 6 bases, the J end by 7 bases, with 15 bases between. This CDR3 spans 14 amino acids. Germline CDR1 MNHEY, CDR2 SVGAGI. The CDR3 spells CASRLQGTGEKLFF. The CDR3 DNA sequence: TGTGCCAGCAGGTTACAGGGAACCGGTGAAAAACTGTTTTTT.

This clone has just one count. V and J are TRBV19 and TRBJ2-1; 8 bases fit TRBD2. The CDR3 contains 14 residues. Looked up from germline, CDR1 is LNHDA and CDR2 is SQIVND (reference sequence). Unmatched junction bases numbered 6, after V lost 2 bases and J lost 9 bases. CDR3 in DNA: TGTGCCAGTAGTATATTCTTCGGGGGGGGTGAGCAGTTCTTC. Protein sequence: CASSIFFGGGEQFF.

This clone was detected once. CDR3 amino acids: CASSWGTGTSGLYNEQFF. The CDR3 DNA sequence: TGTGCCAGCAGCTGGGGGACCGGGACTAGCGGCCTCTACAATGAGCAGTTCTTC. The chain employs TRBV5-8 and TRBJ2-1, with 11 bases aligning to TRBD2. From germline, CDR1 is SGHTS and CDR2 YDEGEE. V trimming: 3 bases; J trimming: 3 bases; junction bases outside the gene matches: 11. This CDR3 comprises 18 residues. Supplemented by reference TRBV5-8 and TRBJ2-1, the full variable domain reads EAGVTQSPTHLIKTRGQQATLRCSPISGHTSVYWYQQALGLGLQFLLWYDEGEERNRGNFPPRFSGRQFPNYSSELNVNALELEDSALYLCASSWGTGTSGLYNEQFFGPGTRLTVL.

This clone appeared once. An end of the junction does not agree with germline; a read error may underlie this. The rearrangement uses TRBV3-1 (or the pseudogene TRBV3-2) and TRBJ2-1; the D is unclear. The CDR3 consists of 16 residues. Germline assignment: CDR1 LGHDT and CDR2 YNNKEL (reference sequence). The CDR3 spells CASSQGPVLYDNEQFF. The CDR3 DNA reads TGTGCCAGCAGTCAAGGTCCGGTTCTCTACGACAATGAGCAGTTCTTC.